This T cell receptor (beta chain) stems from a study of response to subunit inactivated influenza vaccine. The germline V gene has CDR1 LGHNA and CDR2 YSLEER. This CDR3 has 17 amino acids. Trimming removed 1 base from V and 6 bases from J, with 20 bases in between. TCRdb re-derived calls from the RT-PCR reads in MiXCR, one entry per CDR3 protein. The data show 430,000 or so distinct CDR3 sequences, with roughly 11% seen just once and roughly 12% held by the top ten. The chain carries TRBV4-3 and TRBJ2-3, with D maybe TRBD2 (7 bases). The specimen was PBMCs from blood, collected more than 35 days after vaccination. The receptor's source is a man over 45 who received an inactivated influenza vaccine. The CDR3 loop reads CASSQGRGQYSGDTQYF. As DNA, the CDR3 is TGCGCCAGCAGCCAAGGGCGGGGGCAATATTCGGGTGATACGCAGTATTTT.